The 32 T cell receptor beta chains below all came from one sample that was sequenced in a study of T-cell memory formation after mild COVID-19. TCRdb independently ran MiXCR on the 5' RACE reads; one entry per CDR3 protein. The repertoire consists of approximately 150,000 distinct CDR3 sequences, with about 19% occurring once and the leading ten covering approximately 2.4%. The sequenced material came from PBMCs or a T cell subset sorted from them (not recorded which). The receptors originated from an adult woman who had mild COVID-19 (a few samples of this study predate the infection). Cell type and time point are not known.

This clonotype has a handful of counts. This chain joins TRBV29-1 and TRBJ2-1; D possibly corresponds to TRBD2 (6 bases). V lost 4 bases, J lost 7 bases, and 17 bases lay in between. This CDR3 has 14 residues. Per germline, CDR1 SQVTM and CDR2 ANQGSEA. The CDR3 loop is CSVVVSGVPNEQFF. CDR3 nucleotide sequence: TGCAGCGTTGTTGTGTCGGGAGTACCGAATGAGCAGTTCTTC.

The V gene is TRBV9, the J gene TRBJ2-5; 8 bases line up with TRBD2. CDR1 is SGDLS and CDR2 is YYNGEE in the germline V gene. The V segment lost 4 bases and the J segment 4 bases; nucleotides outside the gene matches: 6. The CDR3 extends over 14 amino acids. The CDR3 nucleotides are TGTGCCAGCAGCAGCGACGGGGGGGGAGAGACCCAGTACTTC. Protein: CASSSDGGGETQYF.

The rearrangement links TRBV6-5 to TRBJ2-7; unclear D gene. Germline values: CDR1 MNHEY, CDR2 SVGAGI. V was pared by 7 bases and J by 4 bases, with 14 bases between. This CDR3 comprises 13 residues. CDR3 in amino acids: CASTRAASYEQYF. CDR3 DNA: TGTGCCAGCACCAGAGCTGCCAGTTACGAGCAGTACTTC.

The rearrangement joins TRBV12-3 or TRBV12-4 to TRBJ2-3; 11 nucleotides match TRBD2. This CDR3 region has 15 residues. V shed 5 bases and J 1 base; nucleotides not matched to a gene: 2. For the CDR3, the DNA is TGTGCCAGCAGTGGGGGACTAGCGGGCACAGATACGCAGTATTTT. Its protein is CASSGGLAGTDTQYF.

V usage is TRBV2 and J usage is TRBJ1-5; 9 nucleotides match TRBD1. The CDR3 is made up of 16 amino acids. J lost 4 bases, V lost 8 bases, and 12 bases had no gene match. Germline CDR1 is SNHLY and CDR2 is FYNNEI. CDR3 residues: CASQMRPGQGNQPQHF. CDR3 nucleotides: TGTGCCAGCCAGATGAGACCGGGACAGGGTAATCAGCCCCAGCATTTT.

This clonotype was seen a few times. The chain recombines TRBV5-5 with TRBJ2-1; 9 bases map to TRBD1. The junction had 7 bases not matched to a gene; V was cut back by 4 bases and J by 5 bases. This CDR3 has 15 residues. Germline assignment: CDR1 SGHKS and CDR2 YYEKEE (reference sequence). Written as DNA, the CDR3 is TGTGCCAGCAGCCAATGGGACAGGGACCACAATGAGCAGTTCTTC. This sequence encodes CASSQWDRDHNEQFF.

This clonotype was detected a few times. The chain employs TRBV11-2 and TRBJ2-2; TRBD1 matches 9 bases. The CDR3 loop spans 15 amino acids. Losses at the gene ends were 5 bases for V and 7 bases for J; bases not matched to a gene: 8. In germline, CDR1 is SGHAT, CDR2 FQNNGV. The CDR3 loop is CASSPYRGRFGELFF. CDR3 nucleotides: TGTGCCAGCAGCCCATACAGGGGGCGGTTCGGGGAGCTGTTTTTT.

This clonotype appeared many times. This chain uses TRBV5-1 with TRBJ2-5, with 15 bases aligning to TRBD2. Per the germline V gene, CDR1 is SGHRS and CDR2 is YFSETQ. There are 18 residues in the CDR3. The V gene end was trimmed by 4 bases and the J gene end by 1 base; junction bases not matched to a gene: 8. The CDR3 DNA follows: TGCGCCAGCAGCCCGGGACTAGCGGGAGGCCCCTCCCAAGAGACCCAGTACTTC. Translated: CASSPGLAGGPSQETQYF.

The sample holds a few counts of this clonotype. J is TRBJ2-7 and V is TRBV4-2; D is perhaps TRBD2 (5 bases). The V gene's germline CDR1 is LGHNA and CDR2 YNFKEQ. The CDR3 runs to 15 residues. V dropped 1 base and J dropped 5 bases, with 15 bases sitting between them. The CDR3 region is CASSQVPSRFHEQYF. CDR3 nucleotide sequence: TGTGCCAGCAGCCAAGTCCCTAGCAGGTTCCACGAGCAGTACTTC.

V is TRBV5-1 and J is TRBJ2-7; 8 bases map to TRBD2. V dropped 0 bases and J dropped 6; count of bases not matched to a gene: 8. Per the germline V gene, CDR1 is SGHRS and CDR2 is YFSETQ. The CDR3 runs to 15 residues. The CDR3 is CASSLGPLAAGEQYF. The CDR3 DNA reads TGCGCCAGCAGCTTGGGGCCACTAGCGGCGGGCGAGCAGTACTTC. Full variable domain (remainder filled in from reference TRBV5-1 and TRBJ2-7): KAGVTQTPRYLIKTRGQQVTLSCSPISGHRSVSWYQQTPGQGLQFLFEYFSETQRNKGNFPGRFSGRQFSNSRSEMNVSTLELGDSALYLCASSLGPLAAGEQYFGPGTRLTVT.

This clonotype turned up a few times. J is TRBJ2-3 and V is TRBV20-1, with TRBD2 matching over 7 bases. V lost 4 bases and J lost 3; bases outside the gene matches: 7. Germline V gene lookup returns CDR1 DFQATT and CDR2 SNEGSKA (reference sequence). The CDR3 has 14 amino acids. The CDR3 DNA follows: TGCAGTGCTACTGTTGAGGGAGGGACAGATACGCAGTATTTT. This codes for CSATVEGGTDTQYF.

The sample holds a few counts of this clonotype. J is TRBJ2-1 and V is TRBV5-1, with 13 bases identical to TRBD2. The CDR3 has 15 amino acids. Germline CDR1 reads SGHRS; CDR2 reads YFSETQ. With 4 bases clipped from V and 6 bases from J, the junction kept 4 bases outside the gene matches. The CDR3 sequence: CASSPGLAGPNEQFF. In DNA form, the CDR3 reads TGCGCCAGCAGCCCGGGACTAGCGGGGCCCAATGAGCAGTTCTTC.

J is TRBJ1-1 and V is TRBV2; the D is unclear. Looked up from germline, CDR1 is SNHLY and CDR2 is FYNNEI. The CDR3 length is 15 residues. Trimming took off 2 bases at V and 6 bases at J, with 16 bases between the two ends. CDR3 amino acids: CASSERRGLEAEAFF. The CDR3 bases are TGTGCCAGCAGTGAAAGGAGAGGGTTAGAGGCTGAAGCTTTCTTT.

This clonotype came up a few times. V is TRBV20-1 and J is TRBJ1-5, with 7 bases that match TRBD1. Losses at the gene ends were 2 bases for V and 0 bases for J; bases not matched to a gene: 7. CDR1 DFQATT and CDR2 SNEGSKA come from the germline V gene (reference sequence). The CDR3 spans 16 residues. CDR3 residues: CSARPGGIFSNQPQHF. As DNA, the CDR3 is TGCAGTGCTAGACCAGGGGGGATTTTTAGCAATCAGCCCCAGCATTTT.

This clonotype was observed a handful of times. In nucleotides, the CDR3 is TGCGCCAGCAGCGAATCCGTCATCAACGGGGCTAGCACAGATACGCAGTATTTT. Protein sequence: CASSESVINGASTDTQYF. This rearrangement joins TRBV4-3 to TRBJ2-3; either TRBD1 or TRBD2 may supply D (5 bases each). Trimming pared 5 bases from V and 0 bases from J, leaving 21 bases between. The CDR3 is made up of 18 amino acids. In germline, CDR1 is LGHNA, CDR2 YSLEER.

The chain uses TRBV4-3 and TRBJ2-7; D is possibly TRBD2 (6 bases). In germline, CDR1 is LGHNA, CDR2 YSLEER. V gave up 4 bases and J gave up 2 bases, with 21 bases separating them. The CDR3 contains 17 residues. This CDR3 is CASSRTHGLASTYEQYF. The CDR3 DNA reads TGCGCCAGCAGCCGAACCCATGGGCTAGCGAGTACCTACGAGCAGTACTTC.

This clonotype was seen more than once but under ten times. The chain recombines TRBV12-3 or TRBV12-4 with TRBJ1-1; TRBD1 might be the D (5 bases). V gave up 5 bases and J gave up 6 bases, with 16 bases separating them. The CDR3 spans 14 residues. This chain's CDR3 is CASSRDSRIPEAFF. The CDR3 DNA reads TGTGCCAGCAGTCGTGACAGTAGGATTCCTGAAGCTTTCTTT.

The chain is built from TRBV4-1 and TRBJ1-2, with D possibly TRBD1 on 5 matching bases. Trimming shortened V by 0 bases and J by 8 bases, and 16 bases separated the two germline ends. In germline, CDR1 is MGHRA, CDR2 YSYEKL. This CDR3 has 15 amino acids. The CDR3, as DNA: TGCGCCAGCAGCCAAGAAGGGGCGGGGGATCGAGGCTACACCTTC. Protein product: CASSQEGAGDRGYTF.

The chain carries TRBV7-6 and TRBJ2-5; D is unclear. The germline V and J ends were trimmed by 2 bases and 1 base, with 8 bases remaining between them. Per germline, CDR1 SGHVS and CDR2 FNYEAQ. The CDR3 contains 14 residues. The CDR3, as DNA: TGTGCCAGCAGCTTATCTGGGGTCCAAGAGACCCAGTACTTC. Translating gives CASSLSGVQETQYF.

The genes are TRBV29-1 and TRBJ1-5, with D hard to call. The CDR3 has 9 residues. The ends were cut back, 8 bases at V and 4 bases at J, with 3 bases in the middle. CDR1 is SQVTM, CDR2 ANQGSEA, per germline. In DNA, the CDR3 is TGCAGCCTTAATCAGCCCCAGCATTTT. Translating gives CSLNQPQHF.

This clonotype was seen a few times. The chain carries TRBV24-1 and TRBJ2-6, with D unresolved. Deletions cut 6 bases from V and 5 bases from J, with 4 bases between. The germline V gene encodes CDR1 KGHDR and CDR2 SFDVKD. This CDR3 has 12 amino acids. CDR3 region: CATSSRANVLTF. DNA of the CDR3: TGTGCCACCAGTAGTCGGGCCAACGTCCTGACTTTC.

This clonotype was found many times. The chain couples TRBV12-3 or TRBV12-4 to TRBJ2-3, with TRBD2 as a possible D gene (6 bases). The CDR3 runs to 13 residues. V lost 2 bases to trimming and J lost 4 bases, with 7 bases between them. The CDR3 nucleotides read TGTGCCAGCAGTTTACGGGAGTCAGATACGCAGTATTTT. Amino acid sequence: CASSLRESDTQYF.

CDR3 DNA: TGTGCCAGCAGCGTAGAGGGGACAGGGCGCCACGAGCAGTACTTC. This codes for CASSVEGTGRHEQYF. The chain links TRBV9 to TRBJ2-7; 9 nucleotides align to TRBD1. The germline V gene has CDR1 SGDLS and CDR2 YYNGEE. V shed 0 bases, J shed 5 bases, and the junction held 6 bases outside the gene matches. The CDR3 contains 15 residues.

This clonotype was observed a few times. The chain is built from TRBV29-1 and TRBJ2-3; possible D gene TRBD2, 6 bases. The germline V and J ends were trimmed by 3 bases and 3 bases, with 10 bases remaining between them. The CDR3 extends over 13 amino acids. Per germline, CDR1 SQVTM and CDR2 ANQGSEA. The CDR3 DNA is TGCAGCGTTGAGGGGGGACTGACAGATACGCAGTATTTT. Translated: CSVEGGLTDTQYF.

The CDR3 reads CASSRQEKREKLFF. CDR3 in DNA: TGTGCCAGCAGCCGACAGGAGAAAAGGGAAAAACTGTTTTTT. This chain joins TRBV12-3 or TRBV12-4 and TRBJ1-4, with D maybe TRBD1 (6 bases). The V end lost 6 bases, the J end lost 8 bases, and 16 bases lay between the germline ends. This CDR3 is built from 14 residues.

The table lists this clonotype with many counts. The J gene is TRBJ1-4, the V gene TRBV4-1; 9 nucleotides line up with TRBD1. This CDR3 is built from 15 residues. Germline V gene sequence: CDR1 MGHRA, CDR2 YSYEKL. V was clipped by 6 bases and J by 8 bases; unmatched bases: 10. The CDR3 sequence is CASRVQGAPGEKLFF. DNA of the CDR3: TGCGCCAGCAGGGTACAGGGGGCCCCGGGGGAAAAACTGTTTTTT.

The rearrangement joins TRBV29-1 to TRBJ1-5; D possibly corresponds to TRBD1 (5 bases). Between the trimmed V and J ends, which lost 5 bases and 3 bases, there was a span of 17 bases. The CDR3 contains 15 residues. Germline loops: CDR1 SQVTM, CDR2 ANQGSEA. CDR3 sequence: CSVPHGPGSNQPQHF. For the CDR3, the DNA is TGCAGCGTTCCCCACGGACCAGGGTCCAATCAGCCCCAGCATTTT.

The rearrangement joins TRBV15 to TRBJ1-2; 9 bases map to TRBD1. The CDR3 length is 15 residues. Losses at the gene ends were 1 base for V and 4 bases for J; bases not matched to a gene: 4. The germline CDR1 and CDR2 sequences are LNHNV and YYDKDF (reference sequence). CDR3: CATSRGTGEFYGYTF. CDR3 bases: TGTGCCACCAGCAGAGGGACAGGGGAATTCTATGGCTACACCTTC.

The genes are TRBV10-3 and TRBJ1-1, with a possible D match to TRBD1 (5 bases). CDR1 is ENHRY, CDR2 SYGVKD, per germline. With 10 bases removed from V and 0 bases from J, the gap between germline ends came to 12 bases. The CDR3 contains 13 residues. For the CDR3, the DNA is TGTGCCACTAGTCAGGGTATGAACACTGAAGCTTTCTTT. It specifies CATSQGMNTEAFF.

This sequence joins TRBV25-1 and TRBJ2-5, with TRBD2 as a possible D gene (6 bases). Germline CDR1 and CDR2: MGHDK and SYGVNS. The CDR3 is 14 residues long. The V gene lost 0 bases and the J gene lost 4 bases, with 9 bases spanning the gap. The CDR3 spells CASSEYPGVETQYF. The CDR3 nucleotides read TGTGCCAGCAGTGAATACCCGGGAGTAGAGACCCAGTACTTC.

This clonotype has more than one count but fewer than ten. The chain combines TRBV15 with TRBJ1-5, with a possible D match to TRBD1 (6 bases). V was trimmed by 0 bases and J by 5 bases, leaving 14 bases between them. This CDR3 has 16 residues. Germline V gene data show CDR1 as LNHNV and CDR2 as YYDKDF (reference sequence). The CDR3 DNA sequence: TGTGCCACCAGCAGAGACCTTGACAGGTCGGATCAGCCCCAGCATTTT. Translation gives CATSRDLDRSDQPQHF.

The V and J genes are TRBV24-1 and TRBJ2-1; 11 bases are shared with TRBD2. The J segment lost 6 bases and the V segment lost 3 bases, leaving 18 bases of the junction unmatched. This CDR3 comprises 20 residues. Germline CDR1 KGHDR, CDR2 SFDVKD. CDR3 amino acids: CATSDTGGQTSGKTANEQFF. The CDR3 nucleotides read TGTGCCACCAGTGATACTGGGGGGCAGACTAGCGGGAAGACCGCCAATGAGCAGTTCTTC.